This entry describes one T cell receptor (beta chain). What it recognizes is unknown. The gene names given are mouse names. The sequenced fragment ends 1 residue before the CDR3 boundary, so the rest is inferred from the germline J gene. This sample was taken from a study of tissue T cells after allogeneic stem cell transplantation. This CDR3 has 15 amino acids. V lost 0 bases and J 1 base, leaving 7 bases between the germline ends. CDR1 and CDR2 (germline): NNHDY, SYVADS. Broader study findings: Anatomically similar tissues had similar TCR repertoires within each patient.

Clones were read by immunoSEQ multiplex PCR, and TCRdb kept only the in-frame ones, dropping some. The sample includes about 7,100 clones, 65% to 70% seen only once; the top ten take about 0.73%. The chain has TRBV13-3 and TRBJ2-2; maybe TRBD1 (6 bases). The receptor comes from a female BALB/c mouse in good health. For this mouse line, the MHC haplotype is H2-d. The sequencing input was blood. Incomplete CDR3 DNA: TGTGCCAGCAGTGATGTGGGACAAAACACCGGGCAGCTCTAC. It specifies CASSDVGQNTGQLY. The full CDR3 protein reads CASSDVGQNTGQLYF.